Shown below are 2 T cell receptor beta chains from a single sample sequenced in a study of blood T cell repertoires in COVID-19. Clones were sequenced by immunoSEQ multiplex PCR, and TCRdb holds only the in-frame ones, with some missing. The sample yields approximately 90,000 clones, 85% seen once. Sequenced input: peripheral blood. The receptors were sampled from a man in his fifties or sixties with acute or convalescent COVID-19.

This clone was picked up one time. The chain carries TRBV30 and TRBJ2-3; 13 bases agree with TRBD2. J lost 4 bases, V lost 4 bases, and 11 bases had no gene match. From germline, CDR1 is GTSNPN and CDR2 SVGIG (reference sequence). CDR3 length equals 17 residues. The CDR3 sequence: CAWTPGGTSGMADTQYF. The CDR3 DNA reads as TGTGCCTGGACCCCCGGGGGGACTAGCGGGATGGCAGATACGCAGTATTTT.

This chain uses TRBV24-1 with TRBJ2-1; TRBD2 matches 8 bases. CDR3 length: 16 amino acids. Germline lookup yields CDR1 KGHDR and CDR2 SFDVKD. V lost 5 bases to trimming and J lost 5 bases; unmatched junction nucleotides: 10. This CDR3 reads CATSGARGANDNEQFF. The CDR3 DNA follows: TGTGCCACCAGTGGCGCGCGGGGGGCAAACGACAATGAGCAGTTCTTC.